There are many counts of the clone carrying this T cell receptor (beta chain). The data originate from a study of regulatory T cells in long-lasting Graves disease. Germline lookup yields CDR1 SNHLY and CDR2 FYNNEI. Deletions cut 9 bases from V and 1 base from J, with 12 bases between. This CDR3 contains 13 residues. Arm-PCR of CDR3 regions with iRepertoire HTBI primers generated TCR beta libraries. TCRdb recomputed calls from the multiplex PCR reads with MiXCR, one row per CDR3 protein. The repertoire holds fewer than 650,000 distinct CDR3 sequences, about 16% seen once, with around 13% in the top ten. Time point of the sample: newly diagnosed GD, antithyroid drugs for less than 3 months. The TCR library was made from RNA that had been extracted from PBMCs in TRIzol. In addition, the sample was reused for a study of T cells in Graves' hyperthyroidism and ophthalmopathy.

Sequencing used peripheral blood mononuclear cells (PBMCs), obtained at new diagnosis, from a patient treated with antithyroid drugs. The chain combines TRBV2 with TRBJ1-1; D unclear. The source of this sequence is a man between 18 and 29 years old with Graves disease. The CDR3 sequence is CASHRDGNTEAFF. CDR3 bases: TGTGCCAGTCACCGGGATGGGAACACTGAAGCTTTCTTT.